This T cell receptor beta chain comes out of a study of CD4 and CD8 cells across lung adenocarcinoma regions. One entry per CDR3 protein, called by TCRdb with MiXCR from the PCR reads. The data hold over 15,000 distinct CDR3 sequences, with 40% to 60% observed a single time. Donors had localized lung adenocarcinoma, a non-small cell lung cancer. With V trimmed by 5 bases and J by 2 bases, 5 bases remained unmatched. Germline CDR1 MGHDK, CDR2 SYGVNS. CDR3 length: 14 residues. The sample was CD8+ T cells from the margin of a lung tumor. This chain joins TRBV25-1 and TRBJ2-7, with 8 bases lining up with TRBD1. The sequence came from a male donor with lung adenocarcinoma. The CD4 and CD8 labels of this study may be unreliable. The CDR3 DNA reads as TGTGCCAGCAGTCTCGAACAGGGGGCCTACGAGCAGTACTTC. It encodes CASSLEQGAYEQYF.